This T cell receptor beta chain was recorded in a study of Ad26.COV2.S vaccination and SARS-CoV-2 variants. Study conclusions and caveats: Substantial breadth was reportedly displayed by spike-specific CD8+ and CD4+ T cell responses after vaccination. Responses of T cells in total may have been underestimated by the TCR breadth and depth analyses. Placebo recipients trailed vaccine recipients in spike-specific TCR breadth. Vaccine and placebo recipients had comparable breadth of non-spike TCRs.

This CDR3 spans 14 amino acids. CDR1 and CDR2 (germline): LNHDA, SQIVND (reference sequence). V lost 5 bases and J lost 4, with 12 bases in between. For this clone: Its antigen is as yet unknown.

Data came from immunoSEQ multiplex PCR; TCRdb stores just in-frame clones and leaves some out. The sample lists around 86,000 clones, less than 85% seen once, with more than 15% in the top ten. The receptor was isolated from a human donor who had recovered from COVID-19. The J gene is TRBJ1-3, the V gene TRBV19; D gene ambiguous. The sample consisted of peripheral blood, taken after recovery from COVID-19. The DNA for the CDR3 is TGTGCCAGTAGTCCTCCCGGCGGAGGAAACACCATATATTTT. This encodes CASSPPGGGNTIYF.